This TCR beta chain was identified during a study of T-cell reconstitution after alpha-beta-depleted transplantation in children. General observations from the study: The origin of high day-60 TCRbeta diversity in some patients lay in surviving recipient T cells and thymic progenitors. T-cell counts and diversity were attributed mostly to newly produced T cells one year after transplant. Several hundred graft clones that had expanded were reportedly the source of alpha-beta T cells about two months after transplant.

This CDR3 is built from 17 residues. CDR1 is MNHEY and CDR2 is SMNVEV in the germline V gene (reference sequence). V was trimmed by 2 bases and J by 0 bases, leaving 13 bases between them. The sample holds a few counts of this clonotype. Antigen unknown. A TCRbeta library incorporating unique molecular identifiers was prepared. TCRdb used MiXCR to reprocess the PCR reads, holding one entry per CDR3 protein. Of around 800,000 distinct CDR3 sequences listed, under 20% are singletons. The V and J genes are TRBV27 and TRBJ2-2; D may be TRBD1 (5 bases). This specimen was PBMCs, mostly from graft donor cells, taken 360 days after TCRalphabeta/CD19-depleted stem cell transplant. The receptor was isolated from a male patient under 18 who had a stem cell transplant for acute lymphoblastic leukemia, so the T cells may come from the graft donor. The CDR3 DNA follows: TGTGCCAGCAGTTTAGGGGCAGACCCAGCGAACACCGGGGAGCTGTTTTTT. Amino acid sequence: CASSLGADPANTGELFF.